The next 12 T cell receptor beta chains were all read from a single sample in a study of blood T cells in healthy people across ages. Next came a second PCR, run for about 7 to 12 cycles, which used a sample-barcoded 5' primer along with a J-beta primer mix. A single record per CDR3 protein comes from TCRdb applying MiXCR to the 5' RACE reads. The sample has 980,000 or so distinct CDR3 sequences; around 48% are singletons. Sequenced material: blood. The receptors were sampled from a man aged 25 to 40 in good health.

There are a few counts of this clonotype. The V call is TRBV7-9, the J call TRBJ2-1; TRBD2 aligns across 14 bases. The CDR3 totals 19 residues. Per the germline V gene, CDR1 is SEHNR and CDR2 is FQNEAQ (reference sequence). V dropped 5 bases and J dropped 4; count of bases not matched to a gene: 13. This chain's CDR3 is CASSKPGTSGGLLYNEQFF. The CDR3 coding sequence is TGTGCCAGCAGCAAGCCCGGGACTAGCGGGGGCCTGCTATACAATGAGCAGTTCTTC.

The chain couples TRBV6-5 to TRBJ2-7; 9 bases line up with TRBD1. The ends lost 2 bases at V and 1 base at J; junction bases unmatched: 6. Germline values: CDR1 MNHEY, CDR2 SVGAGI. The CDR3 length is 16 residues. The CDR3 nucleotides are TGTGCCAGCAGTTACGCGTGGGGACAGGGTTCCTACGAGCAGTACTTC. It is translated as CASSYAWGQGSYEQYF.

The chain links TRBV5-6 to TRBJ1-1; perhaps TRBD1 as D (6 bases). The V gene lost 0 bases and the J gene lost 4 bases, with 19 bases spanning the gap. The CDR3 runs 17 residues. Per germline, CDR1 SGHDT and CDR2 YYEEEE. CDR3 sequence (DNA): TGTGCCAGCAGCTTGGCAGGGTGGGGACTCAGGGGCACTGAAGCTTTCTTT. Its protein product is CASSLAGWGLRGTEAFF.

This clonotype was seen many times. This chain links TRBV7-9 with TRBJ2-6, with D tentatively TRBD2 (5 bases). With 8 bases removed from V and 0 bases from J, the gap between germline ends came to 5 bases. CDR1 SEHNR and CDR2 FQNEAQ come from the germline V gene (reference sequence). The CDR3 has 13 residues. The CDR3 loop reads CASGSSGANVLTF. DNA of the CDR3: TGTGCCAGCGGGAGCTCTGGGGCCAACGTCCTGACTTTC.

The V gene is TRBV12-3 or TRBV12-4, the J gene TRBJ2-4; D gene uncertain. The DNA end favors TRBJ2-7, so the J call may be wrong. This CDR3 region has 13 residues. CDR3 sequence (DNA): TGTGCCAGCAGGGGTCCGAGCTCCTACGAGCAGTACTTC. The encoded protein is CASRGPSSYEQYF.

Points on this clonotype: A much more abundant neighbour one base away suggests this may be a read error. The chain recombines TRBV6-2 or TRBV6-3 with TRBJ2-7; 8 positions match TRBD2. V trimming: 6 bases; J trimming: 7 bases; junction bases outside the gene matches: 11. From germline, CDR1 is MNHEY and CDR2 SVGEGT. The CDR3 sequence is 14 residues long. CDR3 coding DNA: TGTGCCAGCAGGGCGGGACTAGAGAGTAATGAGCAGTACTTC. This encodes CASRAGLESNEQYF.

V gene TRBV5-5 combines with J gene TRBJ1-2; 12 bases fit TRBD1. CDR3 length: 16 amino acids. CDR1 is SGHKS and CDR2 is YYEKEE in the germline V gene (reference sequence). V lost 4 bases, J lost 3 bases, and 7 bases stayed unmatched. CDR3 in amino acids: CASSTGTGGAYYGYTF. The CDR3 DNA follows: TGTGCCAGCAGCACCGGGACAGGGGGCGCTTACTATGGCTACACCTTC.

This chain uses TRBV9 with TRBJ2-1; D unresolved. The length of the CDR3 is 13 residues. Trimming pared 4 bases from V and 9 bases from J, leaving 14 bases between. Germline V gene lookup returns CDR1 SGDLS and CDR2 YYNGEE. The CDR3 is CASSTHPGSEQFF. CDR3 in DNA: TGTGCCAGCAGCACACACCCCGGTAGTGAGCAGTTCTTC.

The V call is TRBV5-1, the J call TRBJ2-1, with 7 bases lining up with TRBD1. CDR3 length: 14 residues. Germline CDR1 SGHRS, CDR2 YFSETQ. V lost 4 bases and J lost 5; bases outside the gene matches: 6. CDR3 nucleotide sequence: TGCGCCAGCAGCCCGGGACAGACTGACAATGAGCAGTTCTTC. Protein product: CASSPGQTDNEQFF.

The sample holds a few counts of this clonotype. CDR3 nucleotides: TGTGCCAGCAGTTACCGCACCTACAGGGGGCTGAGTGCAGATACGCAGTATTTT. This sequence encodes CASSYRTYRGLSADTQYF. The chain couples TRBV6-2 or TRBV6-3 to TRBJ2-3, with 9 bases identical to TRBD1. V trimming: 2 bases; J trimming: 4 bases; junction bases outside the gene matches: 13. This CDR3 is 18 amino acids long. Germline CDR1 MNHEY, CDR2 SVGEGT.

The V call is TRBV20-1, the J call TRBJ2-1; 7 bases line up with TRBD1. J was trimmed by 0 bases and V by 6 bases; bases with no gene match: 5. The CDR3 runs to 14 residues. Germline CDR1 reads DFQATT; CDR2 reads SNEGSKA (reference sequence). The CDR3 bases are TGCAGTGCCATAGACAGGGCCTCCTACAATGAGCAGTTCTTC. This translates into CSAIDRASYNEQFF.

This clonotype was counted between two and nine times. The J gene is TRBJ2-5, the V gene TRBV7-8; TRBD1 matches 8 bases. The V gene end was trimmed by 5 bases and the J gene end by 2 bases; junction bases not matched to a gene: 7. The length of the CDR3 is 15 residues. CDR1 is SGHVS and CDR2 is FQNEAQ in the germline V gene. CDR3 protein: CASSRLTGEQETQYF. The CDR3 DNA is TGTGCCAGCAGCCGATTGACAGGGGAGCAAGAGACCCAGTACTTC.